This T cell receptor (beta chain) originates from a study of blood T cell repertoires in COVID-19. The overall study: The samples span acute and convalescent COVID-19 from the United States, Italy and Spain.

Produced via immunoSEQ multiplex PCR; TCRdb's table is partial and in-frame only. The top ten clones hold approximately 5% of a sample with 130,000 to 150,000 clones, roughly three quarters of them seen once. The TCR originated in a woman in her 70s with COVID-19, enrolled during active disease. The sequencing sample was made of peripheral blood.

CDR3 nucleotides: TGTGCCAGCAGCGCGGGACTAGCGGGGAACACAGATACGCAGTATTTT. Amino acid sequence: CASSAGLAGNTDTQYF. The V and J genes are TRBV9 and TRBJ2-3, with 13 nucleotides matching TRBD2. With 3 bases clipped from V and 2 bases from J, the junction kept 3 bases outside the gene matches. The CDR3 is made up of 16 amino acids. Germline-derived CDR1 and CDR2 are SGDLS and YYNGEE.